Sample share makes the clone carrying this T cell receptor beta chain medium-sized. Antigen: not known. The sorted Tregs were CD4+CD25+CD127-/low cells. Study observations and caveats: Greatest tumor Treg TCR overlap was with tumor naive CD4+ cells. The TCR gene usage of tumor memory CD4+ T cells clustered together with blood and lymph node memory CD4+ cells and with lymph node naive CD4+ cells.

TCRdb called the multiplex PCR reads again in MiXCR, with one record for every CDR3 protein. The data hold 1,000 to 1,300 distinct CDR3 sequences, with about 0.75% observed a single time. The sequencing sample was made of Tregs sorted from blood. This clonotype was sampled from a female donor with breast cancer.

DNA of the CDR3: TGTGCCAGCAGTTTAGCGTCTATCGGCTACACCTTC. Translating gives CASSLASIGYTF. The gene calls are TRBV12-3 or TRBV12-4 and TRBJ1-2; no clear D gene. The V end lost 0 bases, the J end lost 8 bases, and 7 bases lay between the germline ends. CDR3 length: 12 amino acids.